The 2 T cell receptor beta chains given below trace back to one sample, sequenced in a study of blood T cell repertoires in COVID-19. The data were produced by immunoSEQ multiplex PCR, yet TCRdb's version contains in-frame clones alone and is incomplete. The sample includes under 150,000 clones, 77% of them seen just once. The specimen sequenced was peripheral blood. These receptor sequences come from a man aged 80 or over with acute or convalescent COVID-19.

This clone was seen a few times. The rearrangement uses TRBV5-4 and TRBJ2-2, with D possibly matching TRBD2 (6 bases). V was clipped by 1 base and J by 6 bases, with 19 bases between them. The CDR3 loop spans 17 amino acids. CDR1 and CDR2 (germline): SGHNT, YYREEE (reference sequence). The CDR3 region is CASSLIGRGASSGELFF. As DNA, the CDR3 is TGTGCCAGCAGCTTGATTGGGCGGGGCGCCTCTTCCGGGGAGCTGTTTTTT. Together with reference TRBV5-4 and TRBJ2-2, the CDR3 gives the full variable domain: ETGVTQSPTHLIKTRGQQVTLRCSSQSGHNTVSWYQQALGQGPQFIFQYYREEENGRGNFPPRFSGLQFPNYSSELNVNALELDDSALYLCASSLIGRGASSGELFFGEGSRLTVL.

This chain connects TRBV28 to TRBJ1-4, with a tentative D call TRBD1 (5 bases). The V end lost 0 bases, the J end lost 8 bases, and 10 bases lay between the germline ends. The CDR3 consists of 14 residues. Germline lookup yields CDR1 MDHEN and CDR2 SYDVKM. The CDR3 reads CASSLWGWGEKLFF. DNA of the CDR3: TGTGCCAGCAGTTTATGGGGTTGGGGCGAAAAACTGTTTTTT. The full variable domain, completed using reference TRBV28 and TRBJ1-4, is DVKVTQSSRYLVKRTGEKVFLECVQDMDHENMFWYRQDPGLGLRLIYFSYDVKMKEKGDIPEGYSVSREKKERFSLILESASTNQTSMYLCASSLWGWGEKLFFGSGTQLSVL.